The next 27 T cell receptor beta chains were all read from a single sample in a study of identical twins. TCRdb passed the 5' RACE reads through MiXCR, listing each CDR3 protein once. Among 700,000 or so distinct CDR3 sequences listed, less than 25% were seen once. The sample was also reused in another study, on T cells expressing NK-cell markers.

Specimen: PBMCs. The receptors stem from a woman aged 18-35 years in good health.

This clonotype has at least ten counts. The V and J genes are TRBV6-2 or TRBV6-3 and TRBJ2-1, with a possible D match to TRBD1 (5 bases). V dropped 1 base and J dropped 8 bases, with 15 bases sitting between them. Germline V gene data show CDR1 as MNHEY and CDR2 as SVGEGT. This CDR3 has 15 amino acids. DNA for the CDR3: TGTGCCAGCAGTTACTTCCAGGGCCCCTCGGATGAGCAGTTCTTC. This codes for CASSYFQGPSDEQFF.

This clonotype was counted ten times or more. This rearrangement joins TRBV20-1 to TRBJ2-7; the D gene is possibly TRBD1 (5 bases). Trimming shortened V by 4 bases and J by 0 bases, and 7 bases separated the two germline ends. The CDR3 runs 12 residues. Germline V lookup: CDR1 DFQATT, CDR2 SNEGSKA (reference sequence). The CDR3 DNA reads as TGCAGTGCTACAGGGTCCTCCTACGAGCAGTACTTC. Translating gives CSATGSSYEQYF.

A few counts support this clonotype. The chain is built from TRBV12-3 or TRBV12-4 and TRBJ2-1, with D perhaps TRBD1 or TRBD2 (5 bases each). The CDR3 length is 13 residues. V dropped 9 bases and J dropped 6 bases, with 15 bases sitting between them. CDR3 loop: CASTTGTGNEQFF. In nucleotides, the CDR3 is TGTGCCAGTACGACTGGGACCGGCAATGAGCAGTTCTTC.

This rearrangement joins TRBV29-1 to TRBJ1-1; the match to TRBD1 covers 8 bases. The CDR3 is 12 residues long. The junction had 5 bases not matched to a gene; V was cut back by 7 bases and J by 4 bases. Germline V gene lookup returns CDR1 SQVTM and CDR2 ANQGSEA. The CDR3: CSGQGLGTEAFF. Written as DNA, the CDR3 is TGCAGCGGACAGGGGCTTGGCACTGAAGCTTTCTTT.

The CDR3 coding sequence is TGTGCCAGCAGCTTCGACAGGGTCTATGGCTACACCTTC. Translating gives CASSFDRVYGYTF. The chain carries TRBV7-2 and TRBJ1-2; 7 bases agree with TRBD1. J was trimmed by 4 bases and V by 3 bases; bases with no gene match: 2. Germline V gene sequence: CDR1 SGHTA, CDR2 FQGNSA. This CDR3 region has 13 residues.

This clonotype was recorded at least ten times. The DNA for the CDR3 is TGTGCCAGCAGTCGACAGGGGCAAGAGACCCAGTACTTC. Translating it yields CASSRQGQETQYF. The rearrangement joins TRBV6-1 to TRBJ2-5; the match to TRBD1 covers 8 bases. The CDR3 is 13 amino acids. CDR1 is MNHNS, CDR2 SASEGT, per germline. Trimming at V came to 5 bases and at J to 2 bases, leaving 1 base not matched to a gene.

The genes are TRBV20-1 and TRBJ2-1; D is perhaps TRBD2 (5 bases). Germline V gene data show CDR1 as DFQATT and CDR2 as SNEGSKA (reference sequence). V was shortened by 6 bases and J by 3 bases, with 12 bases between the two germline ends. The CDR3 length is 13 residues. The CDR3 DNA sequence: TGCAGTGCCCGAGGGCGGGTCTACAATGAGCAGTTCTTC. Encoded protein: CSARGRVYNEQFF.

This clonotype was observed at least ten times. The CDR3 is CSVEGSGGLSYNEQFF. The CDR3 nucleotides read TGCAGCGTTGAAGGTAGCGGGGGTCTCTCCTACAATGAGCAGTTCTTC. V and J are TRBV29-1 and TRBJ2-1; 9 nucleotides line up with TRBD2. Germline V gene lookup returns CDR1 SQVTM and CDR2 ANQGSEA. V trimming: 1 base; J trimming: 0 bases; junction bases outside the gene matches: 4. The CDR3 loop spans 16 amino acids.

The chain links TRBV20-1 to TRBJ2-7, with 7 bases identical to TRBD2. The CDR3 is 12 residues long. CDR1 and CDR2 from the germline V gene are DFQATT and SNEGSKA (reference sequence). Germline trimming cut 5 bases from V and 6 bases from J; bases unmatched to any gene: 7. The CDR3 DNA reads TGCAGTGCTTTCCCCGGCGGGGGCGAGCAGTACTTC. It encodes CSAFPGGGEQYF.

This clonotype turned up a few times. The chain combines TRBV6-5 with TRBJ1-3; D gene ambiguous. V gave up 0 bases and J gave up 7 bases, with 13 bases separating them. This CDR3 is 15 amino acids long. Germline values: CDR1 MNHEY, CDR2 SVGAGI. CDR3 bases: TGTGCCAGCAGTTACTCCTACAGCTCTTTTAACACCATATATTTT. Its protein product is CASSYSYSSFNTIYF.

This clonotype occurred a few times. The chain recombines TRBV20-1 with TRBJ2-3; D uncertain. CDR3 size: 13 residues. V was shortened by 3 bases and J by 2 bases, with 9 bases between the two germline ends. Germline V gene lookup returns CDR1 DFQATT and CDR2 SNEGSKA (reference sequence). The CDR3 nucleotides are TGCAGTGCTAGTGTGGGATTCACAGATACGCAGTATTTT. This gives the protein CSASVGFTDTQYF.

This clonotype came up many times. The chain employs TRBV4-3 and TRBJ2-1; 7 bases map to TRBD1. Unmatched junction bases numbered 7, after V lost 4 bases and J lost 4 bases. The CDR3 totals 15 residues. Per germline, CDR1 LGHNA and CDR2 YSLEER. The CDR3 DNA is TGCGCCAGCAGCCTGGACAGGTGGGCTTACAATGAGCAGTTCTTC. Residues: CASSLDRWAYNEQFF.

This clonotype was detected once. The chain combines TRBV28 with TRBJ2-2; the D is unclear. CDR1 is MDHEN and CDR2 is SYDVKM in the germline V gene. This CDR3 comprises 13 residues. The V end was cut by 8 bases, the J end by 2 bases, with 9 bases between. The CDR3 protein is CASPGPNTGELFF. DNA of the CDR3: TGTGCCAGCCCCGGACCTAACACCGGGGAGCTGTTTTTT.

This chain uses TRBV20-1 with TRBJ2-7, with no clear D. V was clipped by 5 bases and J by 1 base, with 9 bases between them. CDR1 is DFQATT and CDR2 is SNEGSKA in the germline V gene (reference sequence). This CDR3 comprises 12 residues. DNA for the CDR3: TGCAGTGCTTGGACGGCTTCCTACGAGCAGTACTTC. Encoded protein: CSAWTASYEQYF.

This clonotype was seen a few times. The gene calls are TRBV12-3 or TRBV12-4 and TRBJ1-1; D remains unclear. V lost 4 bases and J lost 6, with 12 bases in between. The CDR3 has 13 residues. The CDR3 loop reads CASSSPGSAEAFF. Written as DNA, the CDR3 is TGTGCCAGCAGTTCCCCGGGTAGCGCTGAAGCTTTCTTT.

This clonotype was seen a handful of times. The V and J genes are TRBV20-1 and TRBJ2-7, with D tentatively TRBD1 (7 bases). There are 18 residues in the CDR3. Germline V lookup: CDR1 DFQATT, CDR2 SNEGSKA (reference sequence). Trimming removed 3 bases from V and 2 bases from J, with 26 bases in between. In nucleotides, the CDR3 is TGCAGTGCTAGGACTTCCCCCCACCCCCCCAGGGGGGCCTACGAGCAGTACTTC. Translated, it gives CSARTSPHPPRGAYEQYF.

This clonotype was detected only a few times. V is TRBV27 and J is TRBJ2-7, with D possibly matching TRBD2 (5 bases). V shed 5 bases and J shed 7 bases, with 27 bases lying between them. CDR1 and CDR2 from the germline V gene are MNHEY and SMNVEV (reference sequence). There are 17 residues in the CDR3. The CDR3 region is CASSPDLGGGGVWEQYF. CDR3 nucleotide sequence: TGTGCCAGCAGTCCCGACCTCGGAGGAGGCGGAGTGTGGGAGCAGTACTTC.

This clonotype was recorded a few times. This chain uses TRBV2 with TRBJ2-7, with 11 positions matching TRBD2. The CDR3 sequence is 16 residues long. Looked up from germline, CDR1 is SNHLY and CDR2 is FYNNEI. Trimming took 1 base from V and 5 from J; bases not matched to a gene: 7. The CDR3 spells CASSEELAGGLHEQYF. DNA for the CDR3: TGTGCCAGCAGTGAAGAGTTAGCGGGAGGGCTTCACGAGCAGTACTTC.

The chain has TRBV6-5 and TRBJ1-3, with D possibly TRBD1 on 6 matching bases. The length of the CDR3 is 14 residues. V lost 0 bases and J lost 4, with 7 bases in between. Per germline, CDR1 MNHEY and CDR2 SVGAGI. This chain's CDR3 is CASSYSGTGNTIYF. In nucleotides, the CDR3 is TGTGCCAGCAGTTACTCGGGGACAGGAAACACCATATATTTT.

This chain links TRBV7-2 with TRBJ2-1; TRBD2 aligns across 10 bases. CDR1 is SGHTA and CDR2 is FQGNSA in the germline V gene. The CDR3 is 15 amino acids. V was pared by 3 bases and J by 7 bases, with 6 bases of the junction left unmatched. The CDR3 DNA follows: TGTGCCAGCAGCTTCTGGGGAGCGGGAGGGAATGAGCAGTTCTTC. Residues: CASSFWGAGGNEQFF.

The V gene is TRBV2, the J gene TRBJ1-1, with D uncertain. V lost 0 bases, J lost 1 base, and 3 bases lay in between. This CDR3 contains 13 residues. Germline V gene lookup returns CDR1 SNHLY and CDR2 FYNNEI. The DNA for the CDR3 is TGTGCCAGCAGTGAAGCGCCGAACACTGAAGCTTTCTTT. This gives the protein CASSEAPNTEAFF. Full variable domain (missing parts from reference TRBV2 and TRBJ1-1): EPEVTQTPSHQVTQMGQEVILRCVPISNHLYFYWYRQILGQKVEFLVSFYNNEISEKSEIFDDQFSVERPDGSNFTLKIRSTKLEDSAMYFCASSEAPNTEAFFGQGTRLTVV.

This clonotype showed up just a few times. The genes are TRBV6-2 or TRBV6-3 and TRBJ2-1, with TRBD2 matching over 7 bases. The germline gives CDR1 MNHEY, CDR2 SVGEGT. The CDR3 spans 17 residues. V was clipped by 5 bases and J by 5 bases; unmatched bases: 15. CDR3 DNA sequence: TGTGCCAGCAGTCCCCCCGCGGAAGCGGGAATCCACAATGAGCAGTTCTTC. Translated: CASSPPAEAGIHNEQFF.

This chain uses TRBV12-3 or TRBV12-4 with TRBJ2-1, with D unresolved. With 4 bases removed from V and 6 bases from J, the gap between germline ends came to 31 bases. The CDR3 sequence is 20 residues long. This CDR3 is CASSSRRLRLNFQSPNEQFF. The CDR3 nucleotides read TGTGCCAGCAGTTCTAGGCGGTTGCGGCTTAACTTCCAATCGCCCAATGAGCAGTTCTTC.

The table lists this clonotype with a few counts. The chain employs TRBV4-3 and TRBJ2-7; possibly TRBD1 for D (5 bases). Germline V gene sequence: CDR1 LGHNA, CDR2 YSLEER. The CDR3 consists of 13 residues. The germline V and J ends were trimmed by 8 bases and 4 bases, with 15 bases remaining between them. CDR3 protein: CASSTARGYEQYF. The CDR3 DNA reads TGCGCCAGCTCGACAGCTAGGGGTTACGAGCAGTACTTC.

The chain is built from TRBV15 and TRBJ2-7; D perhaps matches TRBD1 (5 bases). This CDR3 has 12 amino acids. V lost 5 bases and J lost 7, with 12 bases in between. CDR1 and CDR2 from the germline V gene are LNHNV and YYDKDF (reference sequence). The CDR3 DNA reads as TGTGCCACCAGCTTCGGACCAGGGGAGCAGTACTTC. Its protein product is CATSFGPGEQYF.

The chain employs TRBV20-1 and TRBJ1-3; no reliable D call. There are 14 residues in the CDR3. V was clipped by 3 bases and J by 0 bases, with 9 bases between them. Looked up from germline, CDR1 is DFQATT and CDR2 is SNEGSKA (reference sequence). CDR3 sequence: CSASDSHSGNTIYF. The CDR3 DNA reads as TGCAGTGCTAGCGATTCGCACTCTGGAAACACCATATATTTT.

This sequence joins TRBV20-1 and TRBJ2-1; D is possibly TRBD1 or TRBD2 (7 bases each). Per the germline V gene, CDR1 is DFQATT and CDR2 is SNEGSKA (reference sequence). V was shortened by 5 bases and J by 0 bases, with 17 bases between the two germline ends. This CDR3 is 16 amino acids long. The CDR3 protein is CSAPPQRDSSYNEQFF. CDR3 DNA sequence: TGCAGTGCTCCACCACAGCGGGACAGCTCCTACAATGAGCAGTTCTTC.